This TCR beta chain was identified in a study of CXCR3-negative and CXCR3-positive naive CD8 T cells. Researchers prepared the TRB cDNA libraries using 5' RACE with UMI labels. No DNA is given; TCRdb re-called the 5' RACE reads and lists each CDR3 protein once. This sample's table reports about 90,000 distinct CDR3 sequences. General study findings and limits: Naive cells positive for CXCR3 carried more hydrophobic TRB CDR3s than CXCR3-negative ones. Each naive subset displayed comparably high diversity, whereas memory CD8+ cells displayed much lower diversity.

Each CD8+ T cell subset was flow-sorted in triplicate. Every sort contained 300,000 cells. Worth noting for this clonotype: The antigen remains undetermined.

CDR1 is DFQATT and CDR2 is SNEGSKA in the germline V gene (reference sequence). The CDR3 length is 13 residues. The TCR comes from a human donor in good health. Some clones in this sample may be carry-over from other donors' samples. The chain is built from TRBV20-1 and TRBJ1-4; TCRdb returns TRBD1, unconfirmable since there is no DNA. Sequencing was carried out using naive CXCR3+ CD8+ T cells from blood. The subset: CD45RO-CCR7+CD27+CD95- naive CD8+ T cells expressing CXCR3 (TNR3+). CDR3 in amino acids: CSARTPGGKKLFF.